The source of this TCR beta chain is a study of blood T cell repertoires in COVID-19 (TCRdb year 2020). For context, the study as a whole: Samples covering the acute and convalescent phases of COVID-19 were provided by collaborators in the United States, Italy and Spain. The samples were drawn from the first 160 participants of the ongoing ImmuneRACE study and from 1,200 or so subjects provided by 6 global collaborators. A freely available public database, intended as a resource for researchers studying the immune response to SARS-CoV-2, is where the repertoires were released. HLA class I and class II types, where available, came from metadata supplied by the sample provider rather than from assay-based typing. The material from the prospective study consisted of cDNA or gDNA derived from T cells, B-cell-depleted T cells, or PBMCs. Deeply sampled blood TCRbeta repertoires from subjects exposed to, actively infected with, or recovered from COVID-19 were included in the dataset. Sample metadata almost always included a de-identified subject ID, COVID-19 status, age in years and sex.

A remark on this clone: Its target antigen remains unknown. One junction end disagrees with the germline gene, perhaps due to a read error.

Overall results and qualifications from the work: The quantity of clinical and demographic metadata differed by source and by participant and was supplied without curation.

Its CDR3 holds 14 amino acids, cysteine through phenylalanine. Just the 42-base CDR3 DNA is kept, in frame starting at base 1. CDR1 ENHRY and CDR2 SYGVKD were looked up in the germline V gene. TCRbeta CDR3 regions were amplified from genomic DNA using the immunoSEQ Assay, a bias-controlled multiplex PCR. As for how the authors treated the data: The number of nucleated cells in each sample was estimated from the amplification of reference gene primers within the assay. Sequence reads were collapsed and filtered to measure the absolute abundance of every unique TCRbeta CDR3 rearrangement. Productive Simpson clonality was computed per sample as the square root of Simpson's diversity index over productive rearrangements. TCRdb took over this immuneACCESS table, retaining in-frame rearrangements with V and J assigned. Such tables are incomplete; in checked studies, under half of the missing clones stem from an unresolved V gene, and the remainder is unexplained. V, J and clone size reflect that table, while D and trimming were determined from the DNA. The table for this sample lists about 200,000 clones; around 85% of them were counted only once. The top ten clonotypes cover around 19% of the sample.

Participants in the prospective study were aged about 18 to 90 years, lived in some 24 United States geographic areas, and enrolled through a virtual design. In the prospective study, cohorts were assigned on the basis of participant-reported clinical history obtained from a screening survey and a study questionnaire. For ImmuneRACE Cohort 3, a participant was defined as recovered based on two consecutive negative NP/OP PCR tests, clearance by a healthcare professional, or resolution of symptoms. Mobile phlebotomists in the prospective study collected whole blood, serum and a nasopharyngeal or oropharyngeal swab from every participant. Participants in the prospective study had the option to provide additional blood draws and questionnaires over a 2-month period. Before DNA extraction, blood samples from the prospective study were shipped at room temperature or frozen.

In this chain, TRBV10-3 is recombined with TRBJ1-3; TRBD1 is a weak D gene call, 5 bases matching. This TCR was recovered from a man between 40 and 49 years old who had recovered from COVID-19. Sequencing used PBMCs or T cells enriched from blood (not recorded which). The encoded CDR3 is CAISESGQGNTIYF. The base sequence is TGTGCCATCAGCGAGTCAGGACAAGGAAACACCATATATTTT.